A selection of T cell receptor beta chains follows, all from one sample in a study of T cells in Graves' hyperthyroidism and ophthalmopathy. TCRdb passed the multiplex PCR reads through MiXCR, listing each CDR3 protein once. The table has 450,000 to 650,000 distinct CDR3 sequences, over 12% seen once. Material: blood. These receptors originate from a woman between 18 and 30 years old with Graves' ophthalmopathy. CDR3s include the opening cysteine and the closing phenylalanine or tryptophan. Fields, in order: V gene, D gene, clone size, J gene, CDR3 DNA, CDR3 protein. The D gene is left open where the match is weak. A clone size is listed for some rows: how often the clone was seen (once, few, many), or a class if it is expanded.

>TRBV20-1|.|many|TRBJ2-7
TGCAGTGCTAGTGTTTGGCGGGACCGCCAAGCCGAGCAGTACTTC
CSASVWRDRQAEQYF
>TRBV20-1|.|many|TRBJ2-2
TGCAGTGCTAGAGCCCAGCAGGCGAACACCGGGGAGCTGTTTTTT
CSARAQQANTGELFF
>TRBV6-2/TRBV6-3|.|few|TRBJ2-1
TGTGCCAGCAGTTACCCACCCCGGGGATACAATGAGCAGTTCTTC
CASSYPPRGYNEQFF
>TRBV19|.|.|TRBJ2-1
TGTGCCAGTAGTATAGTAAGGGATTTTAAGGGGGGTGAGCAGTTCTTC
CASSIVRDFKGGEQFF
>TRBV7-2|.|many|TRBJ2-3
TGTGCCAGCAGCTTAGGAAGCCACCTAAACACAGATACGCAGTATTTT
CASSLGSHLNTDTQYF
>TRBV6-2/TRBV6-3|.|few|TRBJ2-3
TGTGCCAGCAGTTACGTAGCAGATACGCAGTATTTT
CASSYVADTQYF
>TRBV7-7|TRBD2|many|TRBJ2-7
TGTGCTAGCAGCTTAGGTCCAGCGGGGCAATACGAGCAGTACTTC
CASSLGPAGQYEQYF
>TRBV7-9|TRBD1|many|TRBJ2-3
TGTGCCAGCAGCAAGCCCGGGACAGGTAGCACAGATACGCAGTATTTT
CASSKPGTGSTDTQYF
>TRBV4-2|.|.|TRBJ1-1
TGTGCCACCCTGGATGCAACGGATCCAACTGTTGAAGCTTTCTTT
CATLDATDPTVEAFF
>TRBV6-1|TRBD2|few|TRBJ2-3
TGTGCCAGCACGACCCTCTGGACTAGCGCCACAGATACGCAGTATTTT
CASTTLWTSATDTQYF
>TRBV24-1|TRBD1|.|TRBJ2-2
TGTGCCACCAGTGAGCCGGGACAGGGCCTCACCGGGGAGCTGTTTTTT
CATSEPGQGLTGELFF
>TRBV12-5|TRBD2|.|TRBJ2-1
TGTGCTAGTGGTTTGTGGACTAGCGGTAACAATGAGCAGTTCTTC
CASGLWTSGNNEQFF
>TRBV4-1|TRBD1|once|TRBJ1-2
TGCGCCAGCAGCCAGGGGGGGGGACAGGGGGAATATGGCTACACCTTC
CASSQGGGQGEYGYTF
>TRBV3-1|.|many|TRBJ2-3
TGTGCCAGCAGCCAAGATCTACGGATAAGCACAGATACGCAGTATTTT
CASSQDLRISTDTQYF
>TRBV10-3|.|.|TRBJ2-7
TGTGCCATCAGTGGGACTATTTCCTACGAGCAGTACTTC
CAISGTISYEQYF
>TRBV7-2|TRBD1|many|TRBJ1-2
TGTGCCAGCAGCTTAAGGCGCGGGACAGGAGAAAGCTATGGCTACACCTTC
CASSLRRGTGESYGYTF
>TRBV2|.|many|TRBJ1-4
TGTGCCAGCAGTGAAGGTCAAGGTATCAAGGAAAAACTGTTTTTT
CASSEGQGIKEKLFF
>TRBV11-2|.|many|TRBJ2-1
TGTGCCAGCAGCTCGACAGGCCCAGGGATGTTCTTC
CASSSTGPGMFF
>TRBV7-9|.|many|TRBJ2-3
TGTGCCAGCAGCCTCCGACGACTAGGAACAGATACGCAGTATTTT
CASSLRRLGTDTQYF
>TRBV27|.|.|TRBJ2-5
TGTGCCAGCAGTTTACTGGGCCCCGACCAGACCCAGTACTTC
CASSLLGPDQTQYF
>TRBV12-3/TRBV12-4|.|few|TRBJ2-1
TGTGCCAGCAGTTACGGGGTCCGCCACAATGAGCAGTTCTTC
CASSYGVRHNEQFF
>TRBV6-5|TRBD2|many|TRBJ2-1
TGTGCCAGCAGTTACGCCGCGGGAGGCGAGCAGTTCTTC
CASSYAAGGEQFF
>TRBV9|.|many|TRBJ1-1
TGTGCCAGCAGCGGGGGGAGGTGGAACACTGAAGCTTTCTTT
CASSGGRWNTEAFF
>TRBV5-1|TRBD2|.|TRBJ2-3
TGCGCCAGCAGCTGGGGGACTAGCGGAGGCACAGATACGCAGTATTTT
CASSWGTSGGTDTQYF
>TRBV5-1|TRBD2|.|TRBJ2-7
TGCGCCAGCAGCTGGGGACTAGCGGGAACTGTCTCCTACGAGCAGTACTTC
CASSWGLAGTVSYEQYF
>TRBV18|.|.|TRBJ2-4
TGTGCCAGCTCACTCCGGGACAAAAAAGCCAAAAACATTCAGTACTTC
CASSLRDKKAKNIQYF
>TRBV7-2|.|many|TRBJ2-1
TGTGCCAGCAGCCGCGGGCGAGGGTTCTACAATGAGCAGTTCTTC
CASSRGRGFYNEQFF
>TRBV14|.|.|TRBJ1-4
TGTGCCAGCAGCCTCGCGGGGATTCCTAATGAAAAACTGTTTTTT
CASSLAGIPNEKLFF
>TRBV7-3|TRBD2|many|TRBJ2-5
TGTGCCAGCAGCTTGTTCCGGGGAGGGACTAGCGGGGAGACCCAGTACTTC
CASSLFRGGTSGETQYF
>TRBV9|.|many|TRBJ1-2
TGTGCCAGCAGCGTAACAGGGTTGGACTATGGCTACACCTTC
CASSVTGLDYGYTF
>TRBV6-2/TRBV6-3|.|many|TRBJ2-7
TGTGCCAGCAGTTACCCAACATTTTACGAGCAGTACTTC
CASSYPTFYEQYF